The clone carrying this TCR beta chain was observed once. Antigen specificity is unknown. The PCR ran on 60 Vbeta and 13 Jbeta primers. Clones were read by immunoSEQ multiplex PCR, and TCRdb kept only the in-frame ones, dropping some. The repertoire holds under 200,000 clones, with approximately 76% as singletons. The data stem from a study of cytomegalovirus exposure and HLA in healthy donors. Points from the study as a whole: Over 150 TCR beta chains were listed as cytomegalovirus-associated. A later analysis associated 16,000 or so TCR beta sequences with HLA alleles at a 0.05 false discovery rate.

The V segment lost 3 bases and the J segment 15 bases; nucleotides outside the gene matches: 6. Germline CDR1 and CDR2: SGHAT and FQNNGV. The CDR3 is 12 amino acids. It was healthy bone marrow donors who served as donors. These donors counted as nominally healthy when sampled, but unrecorded immune exposures were likely. The source material was PBMCs. The chain uses TRBV11-2 and TRBJ1-4; 8 bases align to TRBD1. This TCR derives from a man aged 55-75 years in good health and CMV-seronegative. CDR3 loop: CASSLAGGQMFF. DNA for the CDR3: TGTGCCAGCAGCTTGGCAGGGGGCCAGATGTTTTTT.